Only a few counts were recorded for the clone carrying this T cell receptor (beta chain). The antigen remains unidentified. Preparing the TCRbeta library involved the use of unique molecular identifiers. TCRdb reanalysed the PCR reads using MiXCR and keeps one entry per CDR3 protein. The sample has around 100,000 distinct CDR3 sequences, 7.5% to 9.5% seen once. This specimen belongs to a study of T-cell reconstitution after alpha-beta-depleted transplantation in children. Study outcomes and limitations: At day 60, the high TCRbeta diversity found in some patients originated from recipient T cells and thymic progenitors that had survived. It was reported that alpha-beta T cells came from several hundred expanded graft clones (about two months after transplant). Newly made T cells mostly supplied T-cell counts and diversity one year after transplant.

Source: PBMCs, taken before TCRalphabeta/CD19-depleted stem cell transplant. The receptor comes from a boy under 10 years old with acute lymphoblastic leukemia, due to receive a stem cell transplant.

The CDR3 loop reads CASSVQGARNQPQHF. CDR3 nucleotide sequence: TGTGCCAGTAGCGTACAGGGGGCGAGGAATCAGCCCCAGCATTTT. V gene TRBV19 combines with J gene TRBJ1-5; TRBD1 matches 9 bases. The CDR3 is 15 amino acids. Germline values: CDR1 LNHDA, CDR2 SQIVND (reference sequence). Germline trimming cut 6 bases from V and 4 bases from J; bases unmatched to any gene: 7.